This T cell receptor (beta chain) was sequenced in a study of blood T cell repertoires in COVID-19. Clones were read by immunoSEQ multiplex PCR, and TCRdb kept only the in-frame ones, dropping some. The repertoire includes around 300,000 clones, about 85% of them detected once, and approximately 2% sits in the top ten. This clone appeared once. Germline CDR1 reads SGHTA; CDR2 reads FQGTGA. The CDR3 loop spans 17 amino acids. Trimming at V came to 5 bases and at J to 1 base, leaving 6 bases not matched to a gene. What was sequenced was peripheral blood. The TCR sequence derives from a man aged 18 to 30 with active or convalescent COVID-19. The chain uses TRBV7-3 and TRBJ2-1; 12 positions agree with TRBD1. The CDR3 coding sequence is TGTGCCAGCAGCCTGGGACAGGGGGCTAAATCCTACAATGAGCAGTTCTTC. Its translation is CASSLGQGAKSYNEQFF.